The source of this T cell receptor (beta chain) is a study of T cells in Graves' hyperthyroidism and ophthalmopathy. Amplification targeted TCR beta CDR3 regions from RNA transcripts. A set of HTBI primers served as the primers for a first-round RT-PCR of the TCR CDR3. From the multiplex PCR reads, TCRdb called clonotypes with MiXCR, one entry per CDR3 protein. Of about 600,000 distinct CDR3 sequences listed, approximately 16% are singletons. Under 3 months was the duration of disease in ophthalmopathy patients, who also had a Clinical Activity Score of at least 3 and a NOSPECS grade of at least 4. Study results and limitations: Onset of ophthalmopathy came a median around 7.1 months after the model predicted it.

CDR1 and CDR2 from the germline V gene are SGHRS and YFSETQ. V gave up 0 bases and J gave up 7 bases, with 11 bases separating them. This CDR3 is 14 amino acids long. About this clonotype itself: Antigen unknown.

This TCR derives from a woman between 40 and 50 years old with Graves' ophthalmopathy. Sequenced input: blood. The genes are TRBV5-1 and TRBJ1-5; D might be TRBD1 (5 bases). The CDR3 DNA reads TGCGCCAGCAGCTTGGCCGGGGGGTCCCAGCCCCAGCATTTT. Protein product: CASSLAGGSQPQHF. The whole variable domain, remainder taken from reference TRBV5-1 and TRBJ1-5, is KAGVTQTPRYLIKTRGQQVTLSCSPISGHRSVSWYQQTPGQGLQFLFEYFSETQRNKGNFPGRFSGRQFSNSRSEMNVSTLELGDSALYLCASSLAGGSQPQHFGDGTRLSIL.